A single sample gave rise to the 5 T cell receptor beta chains below, sequenced in a study of cytomegalovirus exposure and HLA in healthy donors. The PCR ran on 60 Vbeta and 13 Jbeta primers. Data came from immunoSEQ multiplex PCR; TCRdb stores just in-frame clones and leaves some out. The profile shows 100,000 to 150,000 clones, roughly 80% of them singletons. Sequenced material: PBMCs. These receptors originate from a man younger than 45 in good health and CMV-seronegative.

The chain is built from TRBV7-2 and TRBJ2-7; TRBD2 is a possible D gene (5 bases). The ends were cut back, 4 bases at V and 6 bases at J, with 16 bases in the middle. This CDR3 is 14 amino acids long. Germline V CDR1 and CDR2: SGHTA, FQGNSA. The CDR3 sequence is CASSSSGKALEQYF. CDR3 nucleotides: TGTGCCAGCAGCTCCTCCGGGAAAGCCCTCGAGCAGTACTTC.

The chain joins TRBV5-1 to TRBJ2-5; D might be TRBD2 (6 bases). Per the germline V gene, CDR1 is SGHRS and CDR2 is YFSETQ. The CDR3 loop spans 15 amino acids. V was shortened by 4 bases and J by 5 bases, with 18 bases between the two germline ends. The CDR3 reads CASSAREAGRETQYF. The CDR3 region has the DNA TGCGCCAGCAGCGCCAGGGAGGCCGGCCGGGAGACCCAGTACTTC.

CDR3 sequence reads: CALCGTGEYEQYF. In DNA form, the CDR3 reads TGTGCCCTATGCGGGACAGGGGAGTACGAGCAGTACTTC. The rearrangement joins TRBV30 to TRBJ2-7, with 10 bases fitting TRBD1. The trim removed 8 bases at V and 4 bases at J, leaving 8 bases unmatched. Germline CDR1 GTSNPN, CDR2 SVGIG (reference sequence). The CDR3 covers 13 residues.

The V call is TRBV6-6, the J call TRBJ1-3; tentatively, D is TRBD1 (6 bases). CDR1 is MNHNY and CDR2 is SVGAGI in the germline V gene (reference sequence). The CDR3 spans 15 residues. The germline V and J ends were trimmed by 5 bases and 4 bases, with 15 bases remaining between them. The CDR3 loop is CASSQHTGYGNTIYF. The CDR3 DNA follows: TGTGCCAGCAGTCAACACACAGGGTACGGAAACACCATATATTTT.

The chain carries TRBV6-5 and TRBJ2-7, with D possibly TRBD2 on 5 matching bases. Germline-derived CDR1 and CDR2 are MNHEY and SVGAGI. There are 14 residues in the CDR3. Trimming took 1 base from V and 3 from J, leaving 10 bases between them. CDR3 sequence: CASSYYGELYEQYF. The CDR3 nucleotides read TGTGCCAGCAGTTACTACGGGGAGCTCTACGAGCAGTACTTC.